A selection of T cell receptor beta chains follows, all from one sample in a study of blood T cells in healthy people across ages. One entry per CDR3 protein results from TCRdb running MiXCR on the 5' RACE reads. The sample carries approximately 810,000 distinct CDR3 sequences, around 28% recorded once. The material sequenced was blood. All receptors come from a woman of 80 years or more in good health. CDR3s include the opening cysteine and the closing phenylalanine or tryptophan. Fields, in order: J gene, V gene, CDR3 protein.

J gene: TRBJ2-4; V gene: TRBV6-2/TRBV6-3; CDR3 protein: CASGIAKNIQYF
J gene: TRBJ2-5; V gene: TRBV5-1; CDR3 protein: CASSSGGQGETQYF
J gene: TRBJ2-3; V gene: TRBV24-1; CDR3 protein: CATSDKTPTSGGAYRTDTQYF
J gene: TRBJ1-2; V gene: TRBV3-1; CDR3 protein: CASSQVRQGGLTF
J gene: TRBJ1-2; V gene: TRBV6-5; CDR3 protein: CASSTRGQGSYGYTF
J gene: TRBJ1-5; V gene: TRBV6-6; CDR3 protein: CASSYRQGANQPQHF
J gene: TRBJ2-2; V gene: TRBV5-1; CDR3 protein: CASSFLGSGNTGELFF
J gene: TRBJ2-3; V gene: TRBV5-5; CDR3 protein: CASSFWTGISTDTQYF
J gene: TRBJ2-3; V gene: TRBV7-2; CDR3 protein: CASSLVVSGDTQYF
J gene: TRBJ1-4; V gene: TRBV6-2/TRBV6-3; CDR3 protein: CASSQPGQPEKLFF
J gene: TRBJ1-2; V gene: TRBV7-2; CDR3 protein: CASSSRSVGGYTF
J gene: TRBJ2-6; V gene: TRBV5-1; CDR3 protein: CASSLDINLAGANVLTF
J gene: TRBJ2-1; V gene: TRBV7-2; CDR3 protein: CASSLGVSGGQGTQFF